These T cell receptor beta chains were read from a single sample in a study of T-cell reconstitution after alpha-beta-depleted transplantation in children. TCRdb ran MiXCR on the PCR reads and lists one entry per CDR3 protein. The sample shows 420,000 or so distinct CDR3 sequences, roughly a tenth of them seen only once. The source was PBMCs from the stem cell graft donor, collected from the stem cell graft. These receptors all come from a human donor who donated a stem cell graft to a child with acute myeloid leukemia. The CDR3 runs from the conserved cysteine through the conserved F or W. D genes are given only for firm matches. Size values are once, few and many counts, or a class for expanded clones, and some rows have none.

TRBJ2-1 | TRBV4-3 | TRBD2 | few | CASRPGTSGYNEQFF | TGCGCCAGCAGACCCGGGACTAGCGGATACAATGAGCAGTTCTTC
TRBJ1-1 | TRBV25-1 | - | many | CASRLGAEGTEAFF | TGTGCCAGCAGATTAGGGGCTGAGGGCACTGAAGCTTTCTTT
TRBJ2-1 | TRBV12-5 | TRBD1 | - | CASGSQGAGVNEQFF | TGTGCTAGTGGTTCGCAGGGGGCAGGGGTGAATGAGCAGTTCTTC
TRBJ2-1 | TRBV7-6 | TRBD1 | - | CASSLDRGSAHNEQFF | TGTGCCAGCAGCTTAGACAGGGGGTCGGCACACAATGAGCAGTTCTTC
TRBJ2-5 | TRBV27 | TRBD2 | few | CASSLIGTSGGIRETQYF | TGTGCCAGCAGTTTAATTGGGACTAGCGGGGGGATCCGAGAGACCCAGTACTTC
TRBJ2-1 | TRBV7-2 | TRBD1 | many | CASSLDRSSYNEQFF | TGTGCCAGCAGCCTGGACAGGAGCTCCTACAATGAGCAGTTCTTC
TRBJ2-3 | TRBV6-5 | TRBD2 | few | CASSYSGLAGDPTDTQYF | TGTGCCAGCAGTTACTCCGGACTAGCGGGGGACCCCACAGATACGCAGTATTTT
TRBJ2-2 | TRBV5-1 | TRBD1 | - | CASSYRTGLPTGELFF | TGCGCCAGCAGCTACCGGACAGGGCTTCCCACCGGGGAGCTGTTTTTT
TRBJ2-3 | TRBV7-9 | TRBD1 | few | CASSSRDREGTDTQYF | TGTGCCAGCAGCTCCCGGGACAGGGAGGGCACAGATACGCAGTATTTT
TRBJ1-5 | TRBV6-2/TRBV6-3 | TRBD1 | few | CASSYLRDRDSYSNQPQHF | TGTGCCAGCAGTTACCTCCGGGACAGGGATTCTTATAGCAATCAGCCCCAGCATTTT
TRBJ2-7 | TRBV4-1 | - | - | CASSQVSSGYEQYF | TGCGCCAGCAGCCAAGTTTCTTCTGGCTACGAGCAGTACTTC
TRBJ1-2 | TRBV20-1 | - | - | CSARPVGDGYTF | TGCAGTGCTAGACCCGTGGGGGATGGCTACACCTTC
TRBJ1-1 | TRBV12-3/TRBV12-4 | TRBD1 | - | CASSFGTGGLGTEAFF | TGTGCCAGCAGTTTCGGGACAGGGGGTTTGGGGACTGAAGCTTTCTTT
TRBJ2-1 | TRBV5-1 | TRBD2 | few | CASSLGLAGGHEQFF | TGCGCCAGCAGCTTGGGACTAGCGGGAGGACATGAGCAGTTCTTC
TRBJ2-5 | TRBV20-1 | - | many | CSADPGGQETQYF | TGCAGTGCTGACCCCGGGGGACAAGAGACCCAGTACTTC
TRBJ1-5 | TRBV7-3 | - | few | CASSEQGGGQPQHF | TGTGCCAGCAGCGAACAGGGCGGGGGTCAGCCCCAGCATTTT
TRBJ2-7 | TRBV7-9 | TRBD1 | - | CASSPVRQGYEQYF | TGTGCCAGCAGCCCCGTGCGACAGGGGTACGAGCAGTACTTC
TRBJ2-7 | TRBV5-8 | TRBD1 | few | CASSQPGQNYEQYF | TGTGCCAGCAGCCAACCGGGACAGAACTACGAGCAGTACTTC
TRBJ2-5 | TRBV29-1 | - | many | CSVDRSGSTQETQYF | TGCAGCGTTGATCGGTCGGGCAGCACCCAAGAGACCCAGTACTTC
TRBJ1-2 | TRBV30 | - | few | CACTGKGFGYTF | TGTGCCTGTACAGGGAAGGGTTTCGGCTACACCTTC
TRBJ2-3 | TRBV29-1 | - | - | CSVPGRSYGTDTQYF | TGCAGCGTCCCGGGACGTTCCTACGGCACAGATACGCAGTATTTT
TRBJ1-1 | TRBV20-1 | TRBD1 | few | CSATRQGGNTEAFF | TGCAGTGCTACCAGACAGGGGGGGAACACTGAAGCTTTCTTT
TRBJ1-2 | TRBV10-3 | TRBD1 | many | CAISESTGGHGYTF | TGTGCCATCAGTGAGTCAACAGGGGGCCATGGCTACACCTTC
TRBJ2-7 | TRBV4-2 | TRBD2 | few | CASSHRTGLAGHYEQYF | TGTGCCAGCAGCCATCGAACGGGGCTAGCGGGACACTACGAGCAGTACTTC
TRBJ2-7 | TRBV5-8 | - | - | CAISPGGRDHEQYF | TGTGCCATCAGCCCTGGAGGGCGGGACCACGAGCAGTACTTC
TRBJ2-1 | TRBV20-1 | - | - | CSARVHFLRDEQFF | TGCAGTGCTAGGGTACACTTCCTCAGGGATGAGCAGTTCTTC
TRBJ1-4 | TRBV5-1 | - | many | CASSLGVTNEKLFF | TGCGCCAGCAGCTTGGGGGTGACTAATGAAAAACTGTTTTTT
TRBJ2-7 | TRBV29-1 | TRBD2 | few | CSVASSGTYEQYF | TGCAGCGTTGCTTCTAGCGGAACCTACGAGCAGTACTTC
TRBJ2-4 | TRBV9 | TRBD1 | - | CARSPTGGFAKNIQYF | TGTGCCAGAAGCCCAACAGGGGGCTTCGCCAAAAACATTCAGTACTTC
TRBJ1-6 | TRBV30 | - | few | CAWSAGGSPLHF | TGTGCCTGGAGCGCCGGTGGTTCACCCCTCCACTTT
TRBJ2-5 | TRBV15 | - | - | CATSRGASAQETQYF | TGTGCCACCAGCAGAGGGGCTAGCGCTCAAGAGACCCAGTACTTC
TRBJ2-3 | TRBV5-4 | TRBD2 | few | CASSERLLAGVDTQYF | TGTGCCAGCAGCGAGCGCCTTCTAGCGGGAGTAGATACGCAGTATTTT
TRBJ2-7 | TRBV7-9 | - | many | CASSLDDRRGQYF | TGTGCCAGCAGCCTGGACGACCGCCGGGGGCAGTACTTC
TRBJ2-7 | TRBV5-1 | - | once | CASSPNPQDYEQYF | TGCGCCAGCAGCCCGAACCCGCAGGACTACGAGCAGTACTTC
TRBJ1-3 | TRBV6-1 | - | - | CASSSAARQNTIYF | TGTGCCAGCAGCAGCGCGGCAAGGCAGAACACCATATATTTT
TRBJ2-5 | TRBV5-6 | - | many | CASSLRRLGGETQYF | TGTGCCAGCAGCTTGCGCAGACTCGGTGGAGAGACCCAGTACTTC
TRBJ2-5 | TRBV29-1 | - | many | CSVGNSQETQYF | TGCAGCGTTGGGAACAGCCAAGAGACCCAGTACTTC
TRBJ1-2 | TRBV5-1 | - | many | CASSLSGGLSSGYTF | TGCGCCAGCAGCTTAAGTGGGGGCCTTAGCTCTGGCTACACCTTC
TRBJ1-2 | TRBV6-1 | TRBD1 | - | CASTRTGWNYGYTF | TGTGCCAGCACTAGGACAGGGTGGAACTATGGCTACACCTTC
TRBJ2-1 | TRBV5-6 | - | - | CASSFAWALGNDEQFF | TGTGCCAGCAGCTTCGCCTGGGCATTGGGAAACGATGAGCAGTTCTTC
TRBJ2-6 | TRBV11-2 | TRBD2 | - | CASSRGQAGVGGANVLTF | TGTGCCAGCAGCCGCGGGCAAGCGGGAGTGGGCGGGGCCAACGTCCTGACTTTC
TRBJ1-6 | TRBV5-6 | - | many | CASSLASNSPLHF | TGTGCCAGCAGCTTGGCGTCCAATTCACCCCTCCACTTT
TRBJ2-1 | TRBV12-3/TRBV12-4 | - | - | CASPWGPEQFF | TGTGCCAGCCCGTGGGGGCCTGAGCAGTTCTTC
TRBJ2-2 | TRBV5-1 | - | - | CASSGTPRTGELFF | TGCGCCAGCAGCGGGACACCTAGAACCGGGGAGCTGTTTTTT
TRBJ2-1 | TRBV7-2 | - | few | CASSFNRGRSNEQFF | TGTGCCAGCAGCTTCAACCGGGGACGAAGCAATGAGCAGTTCTTC
TRBJ1-2 | TRBV20-1 | - | - | CCARVLDGGLSNYGYTF | TGCTGTGCTAGAGTCTTGGACGGCGGACTAAGCAACTATGGCTACACCTTC
TRBJ2-7 | TRBV20-1 | - | few | CSAEGDEQYF | TGCAGTGCTGAGGGGGACGAGCAGTACTTC
TRBJ2-7 | TRBV12-3/TRBV12-4 | - | few | CASSPHSGEQYF | TGTGCCAGCAGTCCCCATTCAGGCGAGCAGTACTTC
TRBJ2-7 | TRBV7-2 | TRBD1 | few | CASSMRQGGYEQYF | TGTGCCAGCAGCATGAGACAGGGGGGCTACGAGCAGTACTTC
TRBJ2-1 | TRBV29-1 | - | many | CSVESGVLNEQFF | TGCAGCGTTGAATCGGGAGTTCTTAATGAGCAGTTCTTC
TRBJ2-7 | TRBV20-1 | - | - | CSARAVAGRGSYEQYF | TGCAGTGCTAGAGCAGTGGCCGGGAGAGGCTCCTACGAGCAGTACTTC
TRBJ2-1 | TRBV29-1 | TRBD2 | many | CSGWTSGRGNEQFF | TGCAGCGGTTGGACTAGCGGGAGGGGGAATGAGCAGTTCTTC
TRBJ1-2 | TRBV11-2 | TRBD1 | few | CASSLELQGGYGYTF | TGTGCCAGCAGCTTAGAATTGCAGGGGGGGTATGGCTACACCTTC